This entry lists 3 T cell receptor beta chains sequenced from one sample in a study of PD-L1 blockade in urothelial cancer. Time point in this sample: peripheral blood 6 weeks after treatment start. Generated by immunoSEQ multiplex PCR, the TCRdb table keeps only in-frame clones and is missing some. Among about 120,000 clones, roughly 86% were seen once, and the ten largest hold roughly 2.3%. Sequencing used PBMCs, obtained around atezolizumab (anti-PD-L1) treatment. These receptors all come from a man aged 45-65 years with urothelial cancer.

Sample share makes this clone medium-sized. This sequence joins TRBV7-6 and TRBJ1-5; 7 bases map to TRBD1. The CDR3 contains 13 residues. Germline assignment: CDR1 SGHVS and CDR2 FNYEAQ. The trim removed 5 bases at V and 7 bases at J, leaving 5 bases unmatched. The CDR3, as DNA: TGTGCCAGCAGCCCGTACAGGGGCCAGCCCCAGCATTTT. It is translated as CASSPYRGQPQHF.

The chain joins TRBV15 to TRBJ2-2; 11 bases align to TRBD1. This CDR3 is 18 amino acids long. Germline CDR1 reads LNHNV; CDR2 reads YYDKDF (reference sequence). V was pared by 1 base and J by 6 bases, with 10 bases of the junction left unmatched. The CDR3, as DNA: TGTGCCACCAGCAGAGGTCCGGGACAGGGGGGATTCGCCGGGGAGCTGTTTTTT. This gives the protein CATSRGPGQGGFAGELFF.

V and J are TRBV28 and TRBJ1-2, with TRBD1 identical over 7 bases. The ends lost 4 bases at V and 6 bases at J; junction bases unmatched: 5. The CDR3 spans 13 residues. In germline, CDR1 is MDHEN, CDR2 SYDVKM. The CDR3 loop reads CASSYPGGDGYTF. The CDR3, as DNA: TGTGCCAGCAGTTACCCAGGGGGAGATGGCTACACCTTC.